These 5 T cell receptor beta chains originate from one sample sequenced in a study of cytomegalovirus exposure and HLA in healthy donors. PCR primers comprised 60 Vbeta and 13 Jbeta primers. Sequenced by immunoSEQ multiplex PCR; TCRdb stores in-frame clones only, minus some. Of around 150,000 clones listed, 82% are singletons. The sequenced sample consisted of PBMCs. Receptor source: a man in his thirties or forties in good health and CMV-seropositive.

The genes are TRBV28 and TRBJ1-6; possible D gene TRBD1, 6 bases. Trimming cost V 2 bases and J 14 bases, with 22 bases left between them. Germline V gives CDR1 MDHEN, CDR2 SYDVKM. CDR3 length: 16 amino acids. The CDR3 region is CASSLEQGLGVGSLHF. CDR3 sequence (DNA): TGTGCCAGCAGTTTAGAACAGGGCCTTGGGGTCGGGTCCCTCCACTTT.

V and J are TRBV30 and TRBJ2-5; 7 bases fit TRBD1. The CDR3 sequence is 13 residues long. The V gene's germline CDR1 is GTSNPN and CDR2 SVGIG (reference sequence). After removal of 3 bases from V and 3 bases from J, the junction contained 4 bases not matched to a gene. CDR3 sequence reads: CAWSLQGKETQYF. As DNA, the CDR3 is TGTGCCTGGAGCCTACAGGGGAAAGAGACCCAGTACTTC.

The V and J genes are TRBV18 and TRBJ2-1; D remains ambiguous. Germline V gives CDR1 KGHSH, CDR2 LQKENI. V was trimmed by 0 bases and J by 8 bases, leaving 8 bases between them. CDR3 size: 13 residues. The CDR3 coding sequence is TGTGCCAGCTCACCACCGAATCGGGATGAGCAGTTCTTC. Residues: CASSPPNRDEQFF.

The chain's CDR3 is CASSLGVSGIVAKNIQYF. DNA of the CDR3: TGCGCCAGCAGCCTTGGGGTTAGCGGCATTGTAGCCAAAAACATTCAGTACTTC. This chain joins TRBV5-1 and TRBJ2-4; D possibly corresponds to TRBD2 (6 bases). V lost 4 bases, J lost 0 bases, and 20 bases lay in between. The germline gives CDR1 SGHRS, CDR2 YFSETQ. This CDR3 is built from 18 residues.

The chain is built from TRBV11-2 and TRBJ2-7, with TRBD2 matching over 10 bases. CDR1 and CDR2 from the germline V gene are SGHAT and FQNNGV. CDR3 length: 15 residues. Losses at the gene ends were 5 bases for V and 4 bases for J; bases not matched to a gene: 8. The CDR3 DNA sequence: TGTGCCAGCAGCCTCTCAGCGGGAGGGCTATACGAGCAGTACTTC. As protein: CASSLSAGGLYEQYF.